The 21 T cell receptor beta chains listed next were all sequenced from one sample in a study of blood T cell repertoires in COVID-19. Measured with immunoSEQ multiplex PCR; TCRdb has only the in-frame clones, and not every one. The data contain some 340,000 clones, about 83% of them singletons. Sequencing was done on a sample of peripheral blood. All receptors derive from a man aged 25-45 years with active or convalescent COVID-19.

The chain recombines TRBV29-1 with TRBJ1-1; the D gene is possibly TRBD1 (5 bases). V lost 4 bases to trimming and J lost 4 bases, with 19 bases between them. The CDR3 covers 15 residues. Germline values: CDR1 SQVTM, CDR2 ANQGSEA. CDR3 sequence: CSVVQYGTPGTEAFF. For the CDR3, the DNA is TGCAGCGTTGTCCAATACGGGACTCCGGGCACTGAAGCTTTCTTT.

The V gene is TRBV28, the J gene TRBJ1-6; possible D gene TRBD1, 5 bases. Germline CDR1 is MDHEN and CDR2 is SYDVKM. V lost 5 bases, J lost 10 bases, and 18 bases lay in between. The CDR3 totals 15 residues. This CDR3 is CASSNRTPLGSPLHF. CDR3 bases: TGTGCCAGCAGTAACAGGACGCCCCTGGGGTCACCCCTCCACTTT. Looking up the rest from reference TRBV28 and TRBJ1-6 gives the full variable domain: DVKVTQSSRYLVKRTGEKVFLECVQDMDHENMFWYRQDPGLGLRLIYFSYDVKMKEKGDIPEGYSVSREKKERFSLILESASTNQTSMYLCASSNRTPLGSPLHFGNGTRLTVT.

The gene calls are TRBV2 and TRBJ2-3; TRBD1 matches at 9 bases. V trimming: 7 bases; J trimming: 1 base; junction bases outside the gene matches: 3. CDR1 and CDR2 from the germline V gene are SNHLY and FYNNEI. CDR3 length: 14 residues. Written as DNA, the CDR3 is TGTGCCAGCAATACAGGGGGCGGCACAGATACGCAGTATTTT. Its protein product is CASNTGGGTDTQYF.

The V call is TRBV5-1, the J call TRBJ1-2; D remains ambiguous. Germline loops: CDR1 SGHRS, CDR2 YFSETQ. The CDR3 is made up of 14 amino acids. V was trimmed by 0 bases and J by 0 bases, leaving 6 bases between them. The CDR3 region has the DNA TGCGCCAGCAGCTTGGACCCGGCTAACTATGGCTACACCTTC. Its protein product is CASSLDPANYGYTF.

The rearrangement links TRBV7-2 to TRBJ2-1, with 12 bases identical to TRBD2. The CDR3 is 17 amino acids. Per the germline V gene, CDR1 is SGHTA and CDR2 is FQGNSA. V was pared by 5 bases and J by 4 bases, with 9 bases of the junction left unmatched. In nucleotides, the CDR3 is TGTGCCAGCAGCACAACTAGCGGGGGGCAACCTTACAATGAGCAGTTCTTC. It codes for CASSTTSGGQPYNEQFF. The variable domain in full, with the rest retrieved from reference TRBV7-2 and TRBJ2-1, is GAGVSQSPSNKVTEKGKDVELRCDPISGHTALYWYRQSLGQGLEFLIYFQGNSAPDKSGLPSDRFSAERTGGSVSTLTIQRTQQEDSAVYLCASSTTSGGQPYNEQFFGPGTRLTVL.

The rearrangement links TRBV11-1 to TRBJ2-3; perhaps TRBD2 as D (6 bases). This CDR3 is built from 15 residues. The germline CDR1 and CDR2 sequences are SGHAT and FQDESV (reference sequence). The V end lost 5 bases, the J end lost 3 bases, and 15 bases lay between the germline ends. In DNA form, the CDR3 reads TGTGCCAGCAGCCTCGCCCCCCGGGAGACAGATACGCAGTATTTT. Translated, it gives CASSLAPRETDTQYF.

The chain has TRBV10-3 and TRBJ2-3; D might be TRBD2 (6 bases). The V and J ends lost 4 bases and 0 bases respectively, with 11 bases between them. This CDR3 contains 15 residues. Germline V lookup: CDR1 ENHRY, CDR2 SYGVKD. The CDR3 sequence: CAISGGELSTDTQYF. The CDR3 DNA reads TGTGCCATCAGTGGCGGGGAACTTAGCACAGATACGCAGTATTTT.

The chain is built from TRBV13 and TRBJ2-3, with D unclear. The CDR3 spans 16 residues. Germline V lookup: CDR1 PRHDT, CDR2 FYEKMQ (reference sequence). Deletions cut 1 base from V and 4 bases from J, with 15 bases between. The CDR3 reads CASSLDPPRSSDTQYF. The DNA for the CDR3 is TGTGCCAGCAGCTTAGATCCCCCCCGGAGCTCAGATACGCAGTATTTT. Full variable domain (rest looked up from reference TRBV13 and TRBJ2-3): AAGVIQSPRHLIKEKRETATLKCYPIPRHDTVYWYQQGPGQDPQFLISFYEKMQSDKGSIPDRFSAQQFSDYHSELNMSSLELGDSALYFCASSLDPPRSSDTQYFGPGTRLTVL.

This chain links TRBV25-1 with TRBJ1-4; D unresolved. The germline V gene has CDR1 MGHDK and CDR2 SYGVNS. CDR3 length equals 16 residues. V was cut by 3 bases and J by 3 bases, with 14 bases left in between. CDR3 amino acids: CASSDRRVASNEKLFF. In DNA, the CDR3 is TGTGCCAGCAGTGATCGGAGGGTCGCTTCTAATGAAAAACTGTTTTTT. Based on the CDR3 plus reference TRBV25-1 and TRBJ1-4, the full variable domain is EADIYQTPRYLVIGTGKKITLECSQTMGHDKMYWYQQDPGMELHLIHYSYGVNSTEKGDLSSESTVSRIRTEHFPLTLESARPSHTSQYLCASSDRRVASNEKLFFGSGTQLSVL.

The chain joins TRBV6-5 to TRBJ1-5; 9 positions agree with TRBD1. The CDR3 extends over 14 amino acids. Trimming removed 5 bases from V and 4 bases from J; junction bases left unmatched: 3. CDR1 is MNHEY, CDR2 SVGAGI, per germline. The CDR3 DNA reads TGTGCCAGCAGTCGGGACAGGGTGAATCAGCCCCAGCATTTT. Translation gives CASSRDRVNQPQHF.

The gene calls are TRBV19 and TRBJ2-1; 10 nucleotides match TRBD1. This CDR3 spans 15 amino acids. The germline gives CDR1 LNHDA, CDR2 SQIVND (reference sequence). After removal of 3 bases from V and 6 bases from J, the junction contained 5 bases not matched to a gene. This CDR3 reads CASSMGQGSFNEQFF. The CDR3 DNA reads as TGTGCCAGTAGTATGGGACAGGGGTCTTTCAATGAGCAGTTCTTC.

V gene TRBV11-2 combines with J gene TRBJ2-7; TRBD1 is a possible D gene (6 bases). The CDR3 has 15 residues. Germline V gene data show CDR1 as SGHAT and CDR2 as FQNNGV. V lost 4 bases to trimming and J lost 0 bases, with 13 bases between them. The CDR3 DNA reads as TGTGCCAGCAGCTGGGGGCGGAGTTTCTCCTACGAGCAGTACTTC. This sequence encodes CASSWGRSFSYEQYF. Based on the CDR3 plus reference TRBV11-2 and TRBJ2-7, the full variable domain is EAGVAQSPRYKIIEKRQSVAFWCNPISGHATLYWYQQILGQGPKLLIQFQNNGVVDDSQLPKDRFSAERLKGVDSTLKIQPAKLEDSAVYLCASSWGRSFSYEQYFGPGTRLTVT.

This rearrangement joins TRBV4-3 to TRBJ2-1; TRBD2 might be the D (6 bases). The germline V gene encodes CDR1 LGHNA and CDR2 YSLEER. Trimming took 3 bases from V and 9 from J, leaving 12 bases between them. The CDR3 length is 13 residues. The CDR3 here is CASSHRLGGEQFF. CDR3 bases: TGCGCCAGCAGCCACCGACTAGGAGGTGAGCAGTTCTTC.

V is TRBV30 and J is TRBJ1-1, with 9 bases that match TRBD1. Germline CDR1 is GTSNPN and CDR2 is SVGIG (reference sequence). This CDR3 is 18 amino acids long. With 0 bases clipped from V and 0 bases from J, the junction kept 11 bases outside the gene matches. The CDR3 DNA reads TGTGCCTGGAGTGTACCGGGCTGGGACAGGGCGGTGAACACTGAAGCTTTCTTT. It codes for CAWSVPGWDRAVNTEAFF.

A few counts support this clone. The chain carries TRBV7-2 and TRBJ1-1; tentatively, D is TRBD1 (5 bases). The germline CDR1 and CDR2 sequences are SGHTA and FQGNSA. There are 15 residues in the CDR3. Trimming stripped 7 bases from V and 1 base from J, with 16 bases between. The CDR3 loop reads CASNARTQGNTEAFF. The CDR3 bases are TGTGCCAGCAACGCCCGGACGCAGGGGAACACTGAAGCTTTCTTT.

CDR3 DNA sequence: TGTGCCAGCAGCCGCGACAGGAGTGGAGATACGCAGTATTTT. It yields the protein CASSRDRSGDTQYF. The chain carries TRBV7-9 and TRBJ2-3; maybe TRBD1 (6 bases). There are 14 residues in the CDR3. The germline V gene has CDR1 SEHNR and CDR2 FQNEAQ (reference sequence). V was shortened by 5 bases and J by 5 bases, with 14 bases between the two germline ends.

This clone was found once. V is TRBV10-2 and J is TRBJ2-1; 10 bases align to TRBD2. J was trimmed by 6 bases and V by 3 bases; bases with no gene match: 8. CDR1 is WSHSY and CDR2 is SAAADI in the germline V gene. The CDR3 totals 16 residues. CDR3 nucleotides: TGCGCCAGCAGTGATCAGCGGGGGGGCCTCGGCAATGAGCAGTTCTTC. This translates into CASSDQRGGLGNEQFF.

The chain joins TRBV12-5 to TRBJ2-7; 8 positions match TRBD2. The CDR3 is made up of 13 amino acids. The germline gives CDR1 LGHNT, CDR2 FRNRAP. V shed 2 bases, J shed 10 bases, and the junction held 7 bases outside the gene matches. Here the CDR3 reads CASGLNSGVNQYF. The CDR3 nucleotides read TGTGCTAGTGGTTTGAATAGCGGGGTCAATCAGTACTTC.

The chain links TRBV5-1 to TRBJ1-2; D is perhaps TRBD1 (5 bases). Germline V gene data show CDR1 as SGHRS and CDR2 as YFSETQ. The CDR3 spans 15 residues. Between the trimmed V and J ends, which lost 0 bases and 4 bases, there was a span of 13 bases. CDR3 sequence (DNA): TGCGCCAGCAGCTTGGGACAGACGGGCCTCTATGGCTACACCTTC. Translated: CASSLGQTGLYGYTF.

V usage is TRBV30 and J usage is TRBJ2-1, with 9 bases aligning to TRBD2. V was clipped by 0 bases and J by 15 bases; unmatched bases: 9. Per the germline V gene, CDR1 is GTSNPN and CDR2 is SVGIG (reference sequence). This CDR3 is built from 13 residues. CDR3 region: CAWSVGSGGQRFF. CDR3 coding DNA: TGTGCCTGGAGTGTAGGTAGCGGGGGTCAGCGGTTCTTC.

The V and J genes are TRBV5-1 and TRBJ2-5; tentatively, D is TRBD2 (5 bases). Deletions cut 0 bases from V and 5 bases from J, with 11 bases between. The CDR3 is made up of 14 amino acids. Germline values: CDR1 SGHRS, CDR2 YFSETQ. The CDR3 coding sequence is TGCGCCAGCAGCTTGGCCCCTAGCAGGGAGACCCAGTACTTC. Translation: CASSLAPSRETQYF.